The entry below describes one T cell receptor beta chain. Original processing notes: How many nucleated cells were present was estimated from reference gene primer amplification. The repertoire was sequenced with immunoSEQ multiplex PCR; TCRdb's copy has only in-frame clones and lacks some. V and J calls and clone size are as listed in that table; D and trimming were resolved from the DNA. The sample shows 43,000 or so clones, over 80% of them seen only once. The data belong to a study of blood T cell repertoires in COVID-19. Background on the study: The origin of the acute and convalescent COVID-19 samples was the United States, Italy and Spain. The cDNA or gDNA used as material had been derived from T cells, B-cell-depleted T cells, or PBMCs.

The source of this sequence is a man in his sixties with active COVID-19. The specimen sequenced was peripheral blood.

The DNA of the CDR3 is TGTGCCAGCAGCCCGGTGGGGGGGGGCTACACCTTC. This encodes CASSPVGGGYTF. The gene calls are TRBV11-2 and TRBJ1-2; possible D gene TRBD1, 5 bases. Germline V CDR1 and CDR2: SGHAT, FQNNGV. V was pared by 5 bases and J by 8 bases, with 12 bases between. The CDR3 totals 12 residues.